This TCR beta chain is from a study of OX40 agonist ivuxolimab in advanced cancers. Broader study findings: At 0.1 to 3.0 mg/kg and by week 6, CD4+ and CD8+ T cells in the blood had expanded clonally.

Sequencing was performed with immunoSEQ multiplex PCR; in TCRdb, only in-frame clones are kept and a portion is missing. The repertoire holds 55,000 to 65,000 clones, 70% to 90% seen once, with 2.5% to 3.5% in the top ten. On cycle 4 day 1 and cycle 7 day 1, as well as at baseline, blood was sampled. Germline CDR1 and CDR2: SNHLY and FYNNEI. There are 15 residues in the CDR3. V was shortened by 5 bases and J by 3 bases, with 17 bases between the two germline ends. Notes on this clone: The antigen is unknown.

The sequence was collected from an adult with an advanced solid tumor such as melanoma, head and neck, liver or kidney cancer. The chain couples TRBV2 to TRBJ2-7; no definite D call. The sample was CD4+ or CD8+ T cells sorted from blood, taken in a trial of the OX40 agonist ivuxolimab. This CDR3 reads CASSPDWAGNYEQYF. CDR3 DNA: TGTGCCAGCAGTCCCGACTGGGCAGGTAACTACGAGCAGTACTTC.